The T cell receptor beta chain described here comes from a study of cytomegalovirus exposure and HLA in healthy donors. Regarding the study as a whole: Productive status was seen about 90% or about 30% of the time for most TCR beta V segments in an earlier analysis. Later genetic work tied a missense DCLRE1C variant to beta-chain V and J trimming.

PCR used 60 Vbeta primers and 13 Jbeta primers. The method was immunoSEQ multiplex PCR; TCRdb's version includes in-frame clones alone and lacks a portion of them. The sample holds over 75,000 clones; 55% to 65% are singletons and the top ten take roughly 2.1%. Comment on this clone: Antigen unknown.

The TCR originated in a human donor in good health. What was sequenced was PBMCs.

The CDR3 loop is CAWSPMGREETQYF. For the CDR3, the DNA is TGTGCCTGGAGCCCCATGGGCAGGGAAGAGACCCAGTACTTC. V usage is TRBV30 and J usage is TRBJ2-5; D is perhaps TRBD1 (5 bases). This CDR3 comprises 14 residues. Trimming stripped 3 bases from V and 3 bases from J, with 14 bases between. Per the germline V gene, CDR1 is GTSNPN and CDR2 is SVGIG (reference sequence).